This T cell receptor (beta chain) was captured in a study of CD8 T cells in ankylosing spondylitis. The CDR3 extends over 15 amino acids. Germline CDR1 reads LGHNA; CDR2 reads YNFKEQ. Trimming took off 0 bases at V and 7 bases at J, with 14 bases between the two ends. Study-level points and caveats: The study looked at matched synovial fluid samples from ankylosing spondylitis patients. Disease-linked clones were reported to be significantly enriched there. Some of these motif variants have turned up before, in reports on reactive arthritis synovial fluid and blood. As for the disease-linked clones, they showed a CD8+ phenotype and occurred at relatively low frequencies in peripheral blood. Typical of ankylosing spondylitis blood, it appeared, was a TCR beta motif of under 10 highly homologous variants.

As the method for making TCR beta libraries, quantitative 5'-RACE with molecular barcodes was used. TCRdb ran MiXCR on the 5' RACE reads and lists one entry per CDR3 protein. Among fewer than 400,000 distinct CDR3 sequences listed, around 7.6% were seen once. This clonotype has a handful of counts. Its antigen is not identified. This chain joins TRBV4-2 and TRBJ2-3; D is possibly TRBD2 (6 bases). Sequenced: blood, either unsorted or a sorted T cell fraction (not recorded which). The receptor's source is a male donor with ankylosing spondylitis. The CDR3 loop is CASSQELAPANTQYF. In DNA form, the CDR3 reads TGTGCCAGCAGCCAAGAACTAGCACCGGCCAATACGCAGTATTTT.